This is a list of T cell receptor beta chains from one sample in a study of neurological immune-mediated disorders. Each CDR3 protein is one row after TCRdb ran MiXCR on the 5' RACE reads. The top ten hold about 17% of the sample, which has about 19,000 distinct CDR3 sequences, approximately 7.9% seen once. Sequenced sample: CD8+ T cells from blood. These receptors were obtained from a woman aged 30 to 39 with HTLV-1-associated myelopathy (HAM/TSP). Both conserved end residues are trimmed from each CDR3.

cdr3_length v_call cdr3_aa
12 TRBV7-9 ASSLAGADEKLF
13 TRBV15 ATSRVATPANEQF
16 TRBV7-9 ASSSLLAGGFSKNIQY
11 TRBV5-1 ASRDTSSYEQY
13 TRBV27 ASSVGDSQSYEQY
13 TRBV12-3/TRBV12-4 ASSPSWGSYQPQH
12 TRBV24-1 ATRARVDTGELF
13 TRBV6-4 ASSDRGTGADTQY
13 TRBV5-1 ASSLGGGTYNEQF
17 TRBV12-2 ASRLAPSPGTPVNTEAF
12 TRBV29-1 SAKRGGAYNEQF
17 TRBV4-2 ASSQESLTGLLVNTEAF
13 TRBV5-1 ASSLNSGVNQPQH
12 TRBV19 ASSISRYTGELF
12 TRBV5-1 ASSPSTGSYGYT
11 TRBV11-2 ASSLGQGTPPH
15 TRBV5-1 ASSERSWTSGPYEQY
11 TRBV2 ASSWTGNQPQH
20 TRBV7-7 ASSLRPHPATSGGVPPDTQY
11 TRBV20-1 SARDLRGTEAF
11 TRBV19 ASSGGHTYEQY
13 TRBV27 ASSSPGLPNSPLH
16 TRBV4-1 ASSQSVENRGLDYGYT
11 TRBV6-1 ASSEGDRTGYT
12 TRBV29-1 SVVGGSRSGELF
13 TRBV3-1 ASSHRQGYTGELF
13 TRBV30 AWSVGQGPNYGYT
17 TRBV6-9 ASSSVLERTVNSNQPQH
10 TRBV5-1 ASSLNAVEQY
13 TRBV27 ASSLISGAKNIQY
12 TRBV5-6 ASSSDRGIYGYT
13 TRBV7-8 ASSPPGHPGRGYT
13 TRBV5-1 ASSPALANTGELF
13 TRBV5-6 ASSWGGRPNEKLF
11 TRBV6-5 ASSWRESYEQY
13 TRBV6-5 ASSYGSGRTGELF